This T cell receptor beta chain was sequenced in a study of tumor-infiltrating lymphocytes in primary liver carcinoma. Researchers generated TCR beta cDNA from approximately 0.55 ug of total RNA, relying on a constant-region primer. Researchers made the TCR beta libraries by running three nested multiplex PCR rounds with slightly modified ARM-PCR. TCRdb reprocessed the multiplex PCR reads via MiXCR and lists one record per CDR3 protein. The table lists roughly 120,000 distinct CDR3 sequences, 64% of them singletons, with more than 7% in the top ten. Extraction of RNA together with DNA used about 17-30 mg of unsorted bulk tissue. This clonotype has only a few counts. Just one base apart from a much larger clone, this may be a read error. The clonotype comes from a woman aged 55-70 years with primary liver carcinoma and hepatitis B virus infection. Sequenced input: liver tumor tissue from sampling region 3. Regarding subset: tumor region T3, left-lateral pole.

Here the CDR3 DNA reads TGCAGCGCCATGGACAGCGGGACCCAGTACTTC. Its translation: CSAMDSGTQYF. The chain links TRBV29-1 to TRBJ2-5; perhaps TRBD1 as D (6 bases). V lost 7 bases and J 7 bases, leaving 13 bases between the germline ends. The germline gives CDR1 SQVTM, CDR2 ANQGSEA. The CDR3 totals 11 residues.